One and the same sample provided the 23 T cell receptor beta chains below, sequenced in a study of blood T cells in healthy people across ages. It was with a sample-barcoded 5' primer and a J-beta primer mix that a second PCR of about 6 to 12 cycles was run. TCRdb analysed the 5' RACE reads with MiXCR anew, one entry per CDR3 protein. The sample yields about 800,000 distinct CDR3 sequences, roughly 64% seen once. The sequenced material came from blood. These receptor sequences come from a man younger than 40 in good health.

The chain recombines TRBV29-1 with TRBJ2-5; TRBD2 aligns across 7 bases. CDR3 length: 11 residues. Looked up from germline, CDR1 is SQVTM and CDR2 is ANQGSEA. The ends lost 8 bases at V and 11 bases at J; junction bases unmatched: 11. CDR3 sequence: CSWGSGGEQYF. CDR3 in DNA: TGCAGCTGGGGTTCGGGAGGAGAGCAGTACTTC. Based on the CDR3 plus reference TRBV29-1 and TRBJ2-5, the full variable domain is SAVISQKPSRDICQRGTSLTIQCQVDSQVTMMFWYRQQPGQSLTLIATANQGSEATYESGFVIDKFPISRPNLTFSTLTVSNMSPEDSSIYLCSWGSGGEQYFGPGTRLLVL.

The V call is TRBV20-1, the J call TRBJ2-7, with 11 positions matching TRBD2. With V trimmed by 6 bases and J by 3 bases, 4 bases remained unmatched. CDR1 is DFQATT, CDR2 SNEGSKA, per germline (reference sequence). The CDR3 runs 13 residues. CDR3 protein: CSARLAGHYEQYF. In nucleotides, the CDR3 is TGCAGTGCAAGACTAGCGGGACACTACGAGCAGTACTTC.

CDR3 bases: TGCAGTGCTGTACAGAACCTGAATGAAAAACTGTTTTTT. Its protein is CSAVQNLNEKLFF. The V gene is TRBV20-1, the J gene TRBJ1-4, with D unresolved. The germline V gene encodes CDR1 DFQATT and CDR2 SNEGSKA (reference sequence). V lost 5 bases, J lost 5 bases, and 12 bases lay in between. The CDR3 loop spans 13 amino acids.

V gene TRBV29-1 combines with J gene TRBJ2-1; no clear D gene. Germline V gene sequence: CDR1 SQVTM, CDR2 ANQGSEA. Trimming took 4 bases from V and 3 from J, leaving 10 bases between them. The CDR3 contains 13 residues. The CDR3 loop is CSVVKPIYNEQFF. CDR3 DNA sequence: TGCAGCGTTGTTAAACCAATCTACAATGAGCAGTTCTTC.

The chain employs TRBV2 and TRBJ1-2, with 8 bases lining up with TRBD1. Per germline, CDR1 SNHLY and CDR2 FYNNEI. The CDR3 consists of 14 residues. The CDR3 reads CAKRPGQAAYGYTF. CDR3 coding DNA: TGTGCTAAGCGCCCGGGACAGGCGGCCTATGGCTACACCTTC.

Of note for this clonotype: A single base separates this from a much larger clone, so it may be a read error. The chain has TRBV20-1 and TRBJ2-5; 7 bases match TRBD2. Germline V lookup: CDR1 DFQATT, CDR2 SNEGSKA (reference sequence). V dropped 7 bases and J dropped 11; count of bases not matched to a gene: 16. The CDR3 is 13 amino acids. For the CDR3, the DNA is TGCAGTGTATCAGGACGGGGGGTCAATGAGCAGTACTTC. It codes for CSVSGRGVNEQYF.

This clonotype was picked up a small number of times. V usage is TRBV28 and J usage is TRBJ1-2, with D perhaps TRBD1 (6 bases). This CDR3 has 13 amino acids. V gave up 2 bases and J gave up 6 bases, with 10 bases separating them. CDR1 and CDR2 (germline): MDHEN, SYDVKM. For the CDR3, the DNA is TGTGCCAGCAGTTTACAGGGGAGCCATGGCTACACCTTC. Its translation: CASSLQGSHGYTF.

By sample share, this clonotype is medium-sized. V usage is TRBV2 and J usage is TRBJ1-6; D possibly corresponds to TRBD1 (6 bases). The CDR3 has 15 residues. From germline, CDR1 is SNHLY and CDR2 FYNNEI. V lost 9 bases and J 7 bases, leaving 19 bases between the germline ends. This chain's CDR3 is CASMGHLLWNSPLHF. The CDR3 DNA follows: TGTGCCAGTATGGGACACCTCCTATGGAATTCACCCCTCCACTTT.

This chain uses TRBV5-6 with TRBJ1-1; the D is unclear. Trimming shortened V by 4 bases and J by 4 bases, and 11 bases separated the two germline ends. Germline-derived CDR1 and CDR2 are SGHDT and YYEEEE. The CDR3 runs 13 residues. The CDR3 is CASSGEGPTEAFF. In DNA, the CDR3 is TGTGCCAGCAGCGGAGAGGGCCCCACTGAAGCTTTCTTT.

About this clonotype itself: Sequence at one end of the junction differs from germline and may be a read error. The chain recombines TRBV6-5 with TRBJ2-4; the D gene is possibly TRBD1 (6 bases). The DNA end is a closer match to TRBJ2-7, so the J assignment may be wrong. The CDR3 loop spans 13 amino acids. Germline CDR1 reads MNHEY; CDR2 reads SVGAGI. CDR3 amino acids: CAGSPFRGYEQYF. The CDR3 nucleotides are TGTGCCGGCAGTCCCTTTAGGGGGTACGAGCAGTACTTC.

The chain uses TRBV7-2 and TRBJ2-3, with 9 bases identical to TRBD2. V shed 0 bases and J 4 bases; nucleotides not matched to a gene: 5. The V gene's germline CDR1 is SGHTA and CDR2 FQGNSA. CDR3 length: 16 amino acids. The DNA for the CDR3 is TGTGCCAGCAGCTTAGCTCCGCGGGGGGGCCCAGATACGCAGTATTTT. Protein sequence: CASSLAPRGGPDTQYF.

At least ten counts were recorded for this clonotype. The chain combines TRBV4-3 with TRBJ2-1; D uncertain. Germline CDR1 is LGHNA and CDR2 is YSLEER. Trimming pared 2 bases from V and 5 bases from J, leaving 13 bases between. CDR3 length equals 15 residues. For the CDR3, the DNA is TGCGCCAGCAGCCAAAGTTGGGTCGGCGACAATGAGCAGTTCTTC. Translated, it gives CASSQSWVGDNEQFF.

The chain combines TRBV29-1 with TRBJ1-1; possibly TRBD1 for D (6 bases). Trimming took 4 bases from V and 7 from J, leaving 10 bases between them. Germline CDR1 and CDR2: SQVTM and ANQGSEA. The CDR3 sequence is 11 residues long. The CDR3 reads CSVARGGEAFF. Here the CDR3 DNA reads TGCAGCGTTGCTAGGGGGGGTGAAGCTTTCTTT. The full variable domain, completed using reference TRBV29-1 and TRBJ1-1, is SAVISQKPSRDICQRGTSLTIQCQVDSQVTMMFWYRQQPGQSLTLIATANQGSEATYESGFVIDKFPISRPNLTFSTLTVSNMSPEDSSIYLCSVARGGEAFFGQGTRLTVV.

The V and J genes are TRBV6-2 or TRBV6-3 and TRBJ2-7, with 11 positions matching TRBD2. The germline V gene encodes CDR1 MNHEY and CDR2 SVGEGT. V gave up 6 bases and J gave up 3 bases; unmatched junction bases: 10. The CDR3 has 16 amino acids. CDR3 region: CASSPYGTSGNYEQYF. The CDR3, as DNA: TGTGCCAGCAGCCCCTACGGGACTAGCGGAAACTACGAGCAGTACTTC.

The V call is TRBV20-1, the J call TRBJ1-2; D is undetermined. Germline CDR1 DFQATT, CDR2 SNEGSKA (reference sequence). There are 13 residues in the CDR3. Deletions cut 1 base from V and 4 bases from J, with 10 bases between. The CDR3: CSARGGNAYGYTF. CDR3 DNA sequence: TGCAGTGCTAGAGGTGGGAATGCCTATGGCTACACCTTC.

V usage is TRBV7-2 and J usage is TRBJ2-3; the D gene is possibly TRBD2 (5 bases). V was cut by 7 bases and J by 4 bases, with 18 bases left in between. Germline V lookup: CDR1 SGHTA, CDR2 FQGNSA. This CDR3 comprises 15 residues. CDR3 DNA: TGTGCCAGCACAGCTCAGCGGTCGGTTGCAGATACGCAGTATTTT. It encodes CASTAQRSVADTQYF.

The chain carries TRBV20-1 and TRBJ1-1; D is undetermined. Germline V CDR1 and CDR2: DFQATT, SNEGSKA (reference sequence). The CDR3 runs to 13 residues. The V end was cut by 3 bases, the J end by 5 bases, with 13 bases between. The CDR3 reads CSASRGLGTEAFF. The CDR3 DNA is TGCAGTGCTAGCAGAGGGCTAGGGACTGAAGCTTTCTTT.

The chain uses TRBV29-1 and TRBJ2-1; TRBD2 is a possible D gene (6 bases). There are 11 residues in the CDR3. Deletions cut 5 bases from V and 12 bases from J, with 14 bases between. CDR1 and CDR2 (germline): SQVTM, ANQGSEA. The CDR3 sequence: CSVLTGDVQFF. CDR3 sequence (DNA): TGCAGCGTTCTTACGGGGGACGTGCAGTTCTTC.

Only a few counts were recorded for this clonotype. This chain connects TRBV19 to TRBJ2-3; no reliable D call. Germline V gene lookup returns CDR1 LNHDA and CDR2 SQIVND (reference sequence). The CDR3 covers 13 residues. Trimming stripped 10 bases from V and 4 bases from J, with 15 bases between. CDR3 nucleotide sequence: TGTGCCACCTCCGAACCCGGAGCAGATACGCAGTATTTT. Encoded protein: CATSEPGADTQYF.

This clonotype was seen once. The rearrangement joins TRBV20-1 to TRBJ2-1; 12 bases line up with TRBD2. Germline CDR1 and CDR2: DFQATT and SNEGSKA (reference sequence). The V segment lost 0 bases and the J segment 7 bases; nucleotides outside the gene matches: 7. There are 16 residues in the CDR3. CDR3 bases: TGCAGTGCTAGAGATGGGGGTCTAGCGGGGGGGAATGAGCAGTTCTTC. Its protein product is CSARDGGLAGGNEQFF.

The V and J genes are TRBV7-8 and TRBJ1-4, with a tentative D call TRBD1 (6 bases). V lost 5 bases and J 6 bases, leaving 16 bases between the germline ends. Germline CDR1 is SGHVS and CDR2 is FQNEAQ. The CDR3 extends over 15 amino acids. The CDR3 loop reads CASSVNREVHEKLFF. The DNA of the CDR3 is TGTGCCAGCAGCGTCAACAGGGAAGTCCATGAAAAACTGTTTTTT.

The chain carries TRBV6-1 and TRBJ2-1, with TRBD2 matching over 9 bases. Germline V gene sequence: CDR1 MNHNS, CDR2 SASEGT. This CDR3 region has 17 residues. The V gene end was trimmed by 5 bases and the J gene end by 5 bases; junction bases not matched to a gene: 13. CDR3 protein: CASSLNLLAGMNNEQFF. The CDR3 region has the DNA TGTGCCAGCAGTCTTAACCTACTAGCGGGCATGAACAATGAGCAGTTCTTC.

Notes on this clonotype: A much larger clone is a single base away; this may be a read error. V usage is TRBV11-2 and J usage is TRBJ2-7; 9 bases are shared with TRBD2. The better agreement between TRBJ2-4 and the DNA end casts doubt on the J call. In germline, CDR1 is SGHAT, CDR2 FQNNGV. This CDR3 is 13 amino acids long. CDR3 loop: CASTPGGGGIQYF. CDR3 sequence (DNA): TGTGCCAGCACCCCAGGCGGGGGGGGCATTCAGTACTTC.